This T cell receptor (beta chain) was identified in a study of shared clonotypes between healthy human individuals. The study's findings and limits: Memory subsets generally showed smaller estimated richness than naive subsets did.

Every donor, a Caucasian adult, lived in Nashville, Tennessee. Produced via immunoSEQ multiplex PCR; TCRdb's table is partial and in-frame only. The table lists approximately 980,000 clones, more than 75% of them singletons. In its sample, this clone was seen once. Its target is unknown. The clonotype originates from a man aged 18 to 30 in good health. Sequencing was performed on memory CD4+ T cells sorted from blood. Subset in this sample: CD45RA-negative fraction.

The CDR3 region has the DNA TGTGCCAGCAGCTTGGAAGCCAGTCCCTATGGCTACACCTTC. It is translated as CASSLEASPYGYTF. The chain links TRBV5-5 to TRBJ1-2, with D uncertain. Trimming removed 0 bases at V and 4 bases at J, with 10 bases between. Germline V gives CDR1 SGHKS, CDR2 YYEKEE (reference sequence). CDR3 length: 14 residues.